This TCR beta chain derives from a study of PD-1 blockade in classical Hodgkin lymphoma. On this clone: Its antigen is not known. A read error may account for a junction end that differs from germline.

Time point noted: cycle 4 day 1 (C4D1), after six to seven weeks of nivolumab. There was relapse after autologous stem cell transplantation in every patient, and there was variation in brentuximab vedotin exposure. Profiled with immunoSEQ multiplex PCR; TCRdb holds only in-frame clones, not every one. The sample shows 13,000 or so clones, about four fifths of them seen only once. The CDR3 length is 10 residues. Looked up from germline, CDR1 is LGHNT and CDR2 is FRNRAP. Study findings and constraints: Individuals who commenced nivolumab within less than 1 year of ASCT were excluded. Significant TCR diversity gains by C4D1 occurred in CD4+ but not CD8+ cells. According to reports, newly diagnosed patients had lower baseline TCR diversity than healthy donors, and relapsed/refractory patients had lower baseline TCR diversity still.

This sequence originates from a human donor with classical Hodgkin lymphoma. The sample in question was peripheral blood mononuclear cells (PBMCs), obtained before the fourth cycle of nivolumab. The chain uses TRBV12-5 and TRBJ1-1; D unclear. This CDR3 reads CASGELRATF. DNA for the CDR3: TGTGCTAGTGGTGAGCTCCGGGCGACCTTT.